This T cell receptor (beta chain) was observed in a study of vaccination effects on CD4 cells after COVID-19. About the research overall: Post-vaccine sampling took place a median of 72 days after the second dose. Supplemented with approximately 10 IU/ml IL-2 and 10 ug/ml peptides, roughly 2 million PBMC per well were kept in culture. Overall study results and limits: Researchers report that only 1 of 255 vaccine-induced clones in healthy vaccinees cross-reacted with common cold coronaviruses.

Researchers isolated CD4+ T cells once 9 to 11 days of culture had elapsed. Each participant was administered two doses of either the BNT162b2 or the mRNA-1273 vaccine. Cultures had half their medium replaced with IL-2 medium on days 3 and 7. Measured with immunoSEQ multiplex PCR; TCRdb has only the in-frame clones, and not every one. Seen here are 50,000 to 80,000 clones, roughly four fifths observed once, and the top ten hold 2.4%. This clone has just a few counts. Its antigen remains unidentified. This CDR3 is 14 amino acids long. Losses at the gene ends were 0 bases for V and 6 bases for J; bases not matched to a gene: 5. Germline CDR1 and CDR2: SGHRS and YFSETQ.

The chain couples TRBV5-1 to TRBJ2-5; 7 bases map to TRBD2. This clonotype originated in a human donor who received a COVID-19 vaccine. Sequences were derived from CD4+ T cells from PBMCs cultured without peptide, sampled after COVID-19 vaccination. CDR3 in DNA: TGCGCCAGCAGCTTGGGGAGCGGGGAACAGACCCAGTACTTC. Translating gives CASSLGSGEQTQYF.